Presented here are 13 T cell receptor beta chains from one specimen sequenced in a study of blood T cell repertoires in COVID-19 (dated by TCRdb to between 2020 and 2021). The library was obtained by the immunoSEQ multiplex PCR assay. The immuneACCESS repertoire file appears here via TCRdb, limited to in-frame rearrangements. These files lack a portion of the clones; in checked studies, under half of the deficit traces to unresolved V genes, and the cause of the others is not known. This sample is represented by roughly 160,000 clones; approximately 91% of them were singletons. The ten top clones hold roughly 5% of the sample. The specimen was peripheral blood. These receptors were taken from a man younger than 35 with COVID-19, enrolled during active disease.

The chain is built from TRBV9 and TRBJ1-3; 7 bases are shared with TRBD1. The J segment lost 0 bases and the V segment lost 4 bases, leaving 7 bases of the junction unmatched. The germline CDR1 and CDR2 sequences are SGDLS and YYNGEE. The CDR3 has 16 residues. The DNA of the CDR3 is TGTGCCAGCAGCCCTGGGACAGCCGGCTCTGGAAACACCATATATTTT. This translates into CASSPGTAGSGNTIYF.

The genes are TRBV28 and TRBJ2-2, with 9 positions matching TRBD1. Germline V lookup: CDR1 MDHEN, CDR2 SYDVKM. The V gene end was trimmed by 7 bases and the J gene end by 7 bases; junction bases not matched to a gene: 10. This CDR3 region has 15 residues. CDR3 region: CASTKGQGVDGELFF. CDR3 bases: TGTGCCAGCACCAAGGGACAGGGAGTAGACGGGGAGCTGTTTTTT.

This clone was observed a single time. V gene TRBV7-9 combines with J gene TRBJ1-5, with TRBD1 matching 7 bases. There are 15 residues in the CDR3. Germline V gene data show CDR1 as SEHNR and CDR2 as FQNEAQ (reference sequence). The V gene end was trimmed by 6 bases and the J gene end by 6 bases; junction bases not matched to a gene: 11. In DNA form, the CDR3 reads TGTGCCAGCAGTCGAGCCCGACAGGGCAGTCAGCCCCAGCATTTT. Protein: CASSRARQGSQPQHF.

V and J are TRBV4-1 and TRBJ1-1; possible D gene TRBD1, 6 bases. The CDR3 has 17 amino acids. Trimming left V 6 bases short and J 4 bases short, with 24 bases between. Germline assignment: CDR1 MGHRA and CDR2 YSYEKL. CDR3 in amino acids: CASRIRVGMGGGTEAFF. For the CDR3, the DNA is TGCGCCAGCAGAATCCGCGTCGGAATGGGAGGGGGCACTGAAGCTTTCTTT.

The rearrangement links TRBV30 to TRBJ2-1; D call uncertain. The germline V gene encodes CDR1 GTSNPN and CDR2 SVGIG (reference sequence). V lost 0 bases and J 4 bases, leaving 7 bases between the germline ends. The CDR3 is 13 residues long. The CDR3 is CAWSVGEYNEQFF. The CDR3 nucleotides read TGTGCCTGGAGTGTGGGCGAGTACAATGAGCAGTTCTTC.

V gene TRBV12-3 or TRBV12-4 combines with J gene TRBJ2-5; 8 bases align to TRBD2. Losses at the gene ends were 6 bases for V and 5 bases for J; bases not matched to a gene: 5. There are 13 residues in the CDR3. CDR3 protein: CASSRGGKETQYF. The DNA for the CDR3 is TGTGCCAGCAGCCGGGGGGGGAAGGAGACCCAGTACTTC.

A single count supports this clone. This chain connects TRBV14 to TRBJ1-2; tentative D call: TRBD1 (6 bases). The CDR3 runs to 14 residues. CDR1 SGHDN and CDR2 FVKESK come from the germline V gene. Trimming shortened V by 3 bases and J by 4 bases, and 12 bases separated the two germline ends. DNA for the CDR3: TGTGCCAGCAGCCACGGACAGAGCGTCTATGGCTACACCTTC. It encodes CASSHGQSVYGYTF.

V and J are TRBV5-6 and TRBJ2-7; TRBD2 is a possible D gene (6 bases). Looked up from germline, CDR1 is SGHDT and CDR2 is YYEEEE. The CDR3 is made up of 16 amino acids. Between the trimmed V and J ends, which lost 3 bases and 4 bases, there was a span of 20 bases. The CDR3 loop is CASSYGAGGLGYEQYF. In nucleotides, the CDR3 is TGTGCCAGCAGCTACGGAGCGGGCGGGTTGGGATACGAGCAGTACTTC.

This chain links TRBV7-9 with TRBJ2-7; 7 nucleotides align to TRBD1. Germline trimming cut 2 bases from V and 3 bases from J; bases unmatched to any gene: 7. The germline V gene has CDR1 SEHNR and CDR2 FQNEAQ (reference sequence). This CDR3 is 15 amino acids long. CDR3 sequence reads: CASSLPQGDDYEQYF. The CDR3 DNA is TGTGCCAGCAGCTTACCTCAGGGGGATGACTACGAGCAGTACTTC.

This chain uses TRBV19 with TRBJ1-3; 7 nucleotides agree with TRBD1. The CDR3 extends over 15 amino acids. CDR1 LNHDA and CDR2 SQIVND come from the germline V gene (reference sequence). Trimming took 5 bases from V and 0 from J; bases not matched to a gene: 4. CDR3 DNA: TGTGCCAGTAGTTCACAGGGGAGCTCTGGAAACACCATATATTTT. It encodes CASSSQGSSGNTIYF.

The chain recombines TRBV5-1 with TRBJ2-7, with D maybe TRBD1 (5 bases). Germline CDR1 SGHRS, CDR2 YFSETQ. This CDR3 comprises 15 residues. Trimming left V 4 bases short and J 0 bases short, with 14 bases between. The CDR3 region is CASSNQAGYSYEQYF. The CDR3 DNA sequence: TGCGCCAGCAGCAACCAGGCAGGGTACTCCTACGAGCAGTACTTC. The full variable domain, its missing parts supplied by reference TRBV5-1 and TRBJ2-7, is KAGVTQTPRYLIKTRGQQVTLSCSPISGHRSVSWYQQTPGQGLQFLFEYFSETQRNKGNFPGRFSGRQFSNSRSEMNVSTLELGDSALYLCASSNQAGYSYEQYFGPGTRLTVT.

The genes are TRBV10-3 and TRBJ2-3, with TRBD2 matching 10 bases. The CDR3 has 13 residues. The germline gives CDR1 ENHRY, CDR2 SYGVKD. V shed 10 bases and J 4 bases; nucleotides not matched to a gene: 5. The DNA for the CDR3 is TGTGCCACCGTAGCGGGAGGACCAGATACGCAGTATTTT. It is translated as CATVAGGPDTQYF.

V and J are TRBV12-3 or TRBV12-4 and TRBJ2-3, with a possible D match to TRBD2 (5 bases). The CDR3 sequence is 13 residues long. Between the trimmed V and J ends, which lost 4 bases and 3 bases, there was a span of 8 bases. CDR3 sequence (DNA): TGTGCCAGCAGTTCCCTAGCTACAGATACGCAGTATTTT. Translation: CASSSLATDTQYF.